Listed below are T cell receptor beta chains from one sample, sequenced in a study of blood T cell repertoires in COVID-19. The method was immunoSEQ multiplex PCR; TCRdb's version includes in-frame clones alone and lacks a portion of them. The sample carries 200,000 to 250,000 clones, approximately 78% recorded once. Specimen: peripheral blood. The receptor set was obtained from a woman older than 75 with acute or convalescent COVID-19. CDR3s include the opening cysteine and the closing phenylalanine or tryptophan. Fields, in order: J gene, CDR3 length, V gene, D gene, clone size, CDR3 protein, CDR3 DNA. A D gene is named only where the DNA matches it firmly. Size is omitted from some rows. Given values are once, few, many or a class for expanded clones.

>TRBJ2-2|14|TRBV6-4|TRBD2|once
CASSRTSGTGELFF
TGTGCCAGCAGCCGGACTAGCGGGACCGGGGAGCTGTTTTTT
>TRBJ2-7|13|TRBV7-3|-|few
CASSLQTGSEQYF
TGTGCCAGCAGCCTACAGACAGGTTCGGAGCAGTACTTC
>TRBJ2-1|11|TRBV29-1|-|-
CSVGGSNEQFF
TGCAGCGTGGGGGGTTCCAATGAGCAGTTCTTC
>TRBJ2-5|15|TRBV21-1|-|-
CASSKVTGGGETQYF
TGTGCCAGCAGCAAAGTGACGGGAGGGGGGGAGACCCAGTACTTC
>TRBJ2-2|14|TRBV6-6|-|-
CASSYNRATGELFF
TGTGCCAGCAGTTATAACAGGGCCACCGGGGAGCTGTTTTTT
>TRBJ1-5|14|TRBV2|-|-
CASSEAQGNQPQHF
TGTGCCAGCAGTGAAGCACAGGGTAATCAGCCCCAGCATTTT
>TRBJ1-2|15|TRBV28|TRBD1|-
CASSSSDRSLGGYTF
TGTGCCAGCAGCTCATCGGACAGGTCTCTGGGTGGCTACACCTTC
>TRBJ2-2|15|TRBV5-1|TRBD1|-
CASSLAAGGGGELFF
TGCGCCAGCAGCTTGGCTGCAGGGGGCGGCGGGGAGCTGTTTTTT
>TRBJ2-6|17|TRBV5-1|-|-
CASSLAGSVSGANVLTF
TGCGCCAGCAGCTTGGCAGGATCAGTCTCTGGGGCCAACGTCCTGACTTTC
>TRBJ2-1|13|TRBV14|-|-
CASSQELVNEQFF
TGTGCCAGCAGCCAAGAACTAGTCAATGAGCAGTTCTTC
>TRBJ1-2|15|TRBV6-2/TRBV6-3|-|-
CASSTEQGGGYGYTF
TGTGCCAGCAGTACTGAACAGGGAGGGGGCTATGGCTACACCTTC
>TRBJ2-7|15|TRBV7-8|-|-
CASSLVQAASYEQYF
TGTGCCAGCAGCTTAGTGCAGGCCGCCTCCTACGAGCAGTACTTC